The sequence of this T cell receptor (beta chain) was determined in a study of CXCR3 chemokines and chemotherapy response in bladder cancer. In this sample, this clonotype is medium-sized (0.01 to 0.1%). The V gene end was trimmed by 8 bases and the J gene end by 4 bases; junction bases not matched to a gene: 6. This CDR3 has 14 residues. Germline CDR1 reads MNHEY; CDR2 reads SVGEGT. TCRdb reprocessed the PCR reads via MiXCR and lists one record per CDR3 protein. The sample yields 8,600 or so distinct CDR3 sequences, 23% seen once. The sample was acquired from a patient whose treatment included neoadjuvant chemotherapy. The gene calls are TRBV6-2 or TRBV6-3 and TRBJ1-3; 9 bases fit TRBD1. The TCR originated in a human donor with bladder cancer that did not respond to neoadjuvant chemotherapy. CDR3 in amino acids: CASRTGGSGNTIYF. CDR3 nucleotide sequence: TGTGCCAGCCGAACAGGGGGCTCAGGAAACACCATATATTTT.